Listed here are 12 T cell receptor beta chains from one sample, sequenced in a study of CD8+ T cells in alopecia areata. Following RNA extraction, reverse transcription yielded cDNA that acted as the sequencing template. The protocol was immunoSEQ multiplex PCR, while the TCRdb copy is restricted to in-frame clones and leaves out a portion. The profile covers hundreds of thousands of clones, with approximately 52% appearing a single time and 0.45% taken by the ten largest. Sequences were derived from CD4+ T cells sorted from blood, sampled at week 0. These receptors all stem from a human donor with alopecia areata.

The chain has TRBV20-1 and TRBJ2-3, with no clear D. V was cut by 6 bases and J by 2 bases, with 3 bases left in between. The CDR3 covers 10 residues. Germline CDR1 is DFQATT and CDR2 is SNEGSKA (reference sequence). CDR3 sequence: CSAATDTQYF. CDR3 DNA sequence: TGCAGTGCAGCCACAGATACGCAGTATTTT.

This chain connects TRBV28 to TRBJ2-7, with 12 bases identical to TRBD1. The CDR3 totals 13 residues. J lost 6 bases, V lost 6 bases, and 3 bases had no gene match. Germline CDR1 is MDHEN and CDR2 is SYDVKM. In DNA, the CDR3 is TGTGCCAGCAGCACGGGACAGGGGGCCGAGCAGTACTTC. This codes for CASSTGQGAEQYF. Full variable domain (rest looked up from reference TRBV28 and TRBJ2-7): DVKVTQSSRYLVKRTGEKVFLECVQDMDHENMFWYRQDPGLGLRLIYFSYDVKMKEKGDIPEGYSVSREKKERFSLILESASTNQTSMYLCASSTGQGAEQYFGPGTRLTVT.

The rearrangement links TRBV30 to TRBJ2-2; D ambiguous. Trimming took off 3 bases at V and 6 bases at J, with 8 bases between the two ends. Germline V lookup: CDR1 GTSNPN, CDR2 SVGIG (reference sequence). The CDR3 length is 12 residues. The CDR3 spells CAWRPVAGELFF. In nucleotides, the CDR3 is TGTGCCTGGAGGCCAGTGGCCGGGGAGCTGTTTTTT.

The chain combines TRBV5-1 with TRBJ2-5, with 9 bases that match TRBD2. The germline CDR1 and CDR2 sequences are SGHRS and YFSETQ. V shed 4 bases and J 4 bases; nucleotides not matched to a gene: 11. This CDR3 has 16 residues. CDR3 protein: CASSTGTSLSGETQYF. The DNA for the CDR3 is TGCGCCAGCAGCACCGGGACTAGCCTATCCGGAGAGACCCAGTACTTC.

The CDR3 reads CASSPRDPGGEQFF. The CDR3 DNA sequence: TGCGCCAGCAGCCCCCGCGACCCTGGAGGTGAGCAGTTCTTC. The rearrangement links TRBV5-1 to TRBJ2-1; tentative D call: TRBD2 (5 bases). The V gene's germline CDR1 is SGHRS and CDR2 YFSETQ. Trimming stripped 4 bases from V and 9 bases from J, with 17 bases between. This CDR3 has 14 amino acids.

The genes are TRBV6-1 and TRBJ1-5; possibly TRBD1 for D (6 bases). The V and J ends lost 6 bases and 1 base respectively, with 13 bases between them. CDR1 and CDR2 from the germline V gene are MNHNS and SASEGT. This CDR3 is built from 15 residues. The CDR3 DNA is TGTGCCAGCAGATCAACAGGGATGAGCAATCAGCCCCAGCATTTT. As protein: CASRSTGMSNQPQHF.

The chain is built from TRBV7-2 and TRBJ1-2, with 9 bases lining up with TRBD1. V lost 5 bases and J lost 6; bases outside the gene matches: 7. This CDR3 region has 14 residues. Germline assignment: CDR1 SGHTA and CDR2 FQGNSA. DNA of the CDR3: TGTGCCAGCAGCCACTGGGACAGGGTAGATGGCTACACCTTC. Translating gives CASSHWDRVDGYTF.

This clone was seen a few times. The CDR3, as DNA: TGCAGCGTTGACCCGGGCTATGGCTACACCTTC. Residues: CSVDPGYGYTF. The chain combines TRBV29-1 with TRBJ1-2; no clear D gene. In germline, CDR1 is SQVTM, CDR2 ANQGSEA. With 3 bases removed from V and 4 bases from J, the gap between germline ends came to 6 bases. The CDR3 loop spans 11 amino acids.

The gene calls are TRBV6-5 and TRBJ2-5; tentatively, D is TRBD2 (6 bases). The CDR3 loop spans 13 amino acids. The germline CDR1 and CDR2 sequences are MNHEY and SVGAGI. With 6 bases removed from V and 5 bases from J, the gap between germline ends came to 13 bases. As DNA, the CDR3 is TGTGCCAGCAGAAGACTAGGAGATGAGACCCAGTACTTC. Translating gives CASRRLGDETQYF.

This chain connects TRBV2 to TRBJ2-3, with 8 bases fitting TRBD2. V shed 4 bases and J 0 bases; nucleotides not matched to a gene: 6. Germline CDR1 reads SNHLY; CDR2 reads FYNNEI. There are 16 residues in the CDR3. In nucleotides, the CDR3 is TGTGCCAGCAGTGTTGACGGGGGGGCGAGCACAGATACGCAGTATTTT. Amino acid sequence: CASSVDGGASTDTQYF.

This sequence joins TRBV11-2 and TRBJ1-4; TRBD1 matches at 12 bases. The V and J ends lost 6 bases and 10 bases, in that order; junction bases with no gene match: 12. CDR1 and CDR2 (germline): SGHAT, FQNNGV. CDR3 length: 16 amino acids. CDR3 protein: CASSMSSGTGGGKLFF. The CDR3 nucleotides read TGTGCCAGCAGTATGTCCTCCGGGACAGGGGGCGGAAAACTGTTTTTT.

CDR3 sequence: CASRSGYEQYF. The DNA for the CDR3 is TGTGCCAGTAGATCGGGGTACGAGCAGTACTTC. The chain has TRBV19 and TRBJ2-7; D is possibly TRBD2 (5 bases). The length of the CDR3 is 11 residues. Per germline, CDR1 LNHDA and CDR2 SQIVND (reference sequence). V lost 6 bases to trimming and J lost 4 bases, with 7 bases between them.